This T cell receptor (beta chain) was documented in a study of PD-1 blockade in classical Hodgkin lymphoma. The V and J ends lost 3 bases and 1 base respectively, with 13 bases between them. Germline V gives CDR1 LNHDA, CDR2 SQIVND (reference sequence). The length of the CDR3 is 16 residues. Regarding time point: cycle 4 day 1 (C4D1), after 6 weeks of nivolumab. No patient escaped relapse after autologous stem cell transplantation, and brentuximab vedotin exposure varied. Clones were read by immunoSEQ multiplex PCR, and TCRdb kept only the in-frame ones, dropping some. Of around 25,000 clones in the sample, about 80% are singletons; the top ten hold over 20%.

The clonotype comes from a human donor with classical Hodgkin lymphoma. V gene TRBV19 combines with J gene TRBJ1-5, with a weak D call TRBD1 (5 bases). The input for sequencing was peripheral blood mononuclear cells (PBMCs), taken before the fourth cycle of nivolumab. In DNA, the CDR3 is TGTGCCAGTAGTATTATTAGGGGAAAGAGCAATCAGCCCCAGCATTTT. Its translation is CASSIIRGKSNQPQHF.